The clone carrying this T cell receptor (beta chain) was seen a handful of times. The target antigen is unknown. The table came from immunoSEQ multiplex PCR; TCRdb's copy has only in-frame clones and leaves some out. Among roughly 59,000 clones listed, around 82% were seen once. The ViraFEST assay expanded antigen-specific CD4+ T cells with viral peptide pools before sequencing. After less than twelve days in culture, the CD4+ T cells were isolated. Each participant was given two doses of one vaccine (BNT162b2 or mRNA-1273). Among the vaccine recipients, none had a prior SARS-CoV-2 infection, and nucleocapsid antibodies were negative. Days 3 and 7 were when half the medium was replaced with IL-2 medium. These data belong to a study of vaccination effects on CD4 cells after COVID-19. Study-level background: After the second dose, samples were taken at median day 72. Findings and limits, study-wide: From healthy vaccinees, only 1 of 255 vaccine-induced clones also reacted to common cold coronaviruses.

This CDR3 is built from 14 residues. Germline lookup yields CDR1 SQVTM and CDR2 ANQGSEA. J was trimmed by 2 bases and V by 7 bases; bases with no gene match: 8. This rearrangement joins TRBV29-1 to TRBJ1-5; 7 bases align to TRBD1. The receptor comes from a human donor who received a COVID-19 vaccine. Sequences were derived from CD4+ T cells from PBMCs cultured with HCoV-OC43 spike peptides, sampled after COVID-19 vaccination. Subset given: HCoV-OC43 spike overlapping peptide pool stimulation. This CDR3 is CSAMTGTGNQPQHF. In nucleotides, the CDR3 is TGCAGCGCCATGACAGGGACTGGCAATCAGCCCCAGCATTTT.